The rows below give T cell receptor beta chains drawn from one sample of a study of blood T cell repertoires in COVID-19. TCRdb's copy holds only in-frame clones and misses some; the assay was immunoSEQ multiplex PCR. The sample shows 90,000 to 120,000 clones, roughly 80% of them seen only once. Sequences were obtained from peripheral blood. The receptors were sampled from an elderly woman with active or convalescent COVID-19. Each CDR3 is given with its conserved first and last residue. D genes are given only for firm matches. Clone size is not always given. Where it is, it says once, few, many or a class for expanded clones.

cdr3_length: 15; clone_size: -; j_call: TRBJ2-3; v_call: TRBV25-1; d_call: TRBD2; cdr3_aa: CASGDSGRFTDTQYF; cdr3_nt: TGTGCCAGCGGGGATAGCGGGAGGTTCACAGATACGCAGTATTTT
cdr3_length: 16; clone_size: -; j_call: TRBJ1-1; v_call: TRBV28; d_call: -; cdr3_aa: CASSFLWPRVNTEAFF; cdr3_nt: TGTGCCAGCAGTTTTCTCTGGCCCCGGGTGAACACTGAAGCTTTCTTT
cdr3_length: 17; clone_size: -; j_call: TRBJ2-5; v_call: TRBV5-1; d_call: TRBD2; cdr3_aa: CASSFMASGGSKETQYF; cdr3_nt: TGCGCCAGCAGCTTTATGGCTAGCGGGGGGTCCAAAGAGACCCAGTACTTC
cdr3_length: 17; clone_size: few; j_call: TRBJ1-5; v_call: TRBV19; d_call: -; cdr3_aa: CATTLGREIYSNQPQHF; cdr3_nt: TGTGCCACCACCCTAGGGAGGGAGATTTATAGCAATCAGCCCCAGCATTTT
cdr3_length: 15; clone_size: -; j_call: TRBJ1-4; v_call: TRBV28; d_call: -; cdr3_aa: CASRDPGLRGEKLFF; cdr3_nt: TGTGCCAGCAGAGATCCGGGACTTAGAGGTGAAAAACTGTTTTTT
cdr3_length: 11; clone_size: -; j_call: TRBJ1-1; v_call: TRBV11-2; d_call: -; cdr3_aa: CASSLVGEAFF; cdr3_nt: TGTGCCAGCAGCTTAGTCGGTGAAGCTTTCTTT
cdr3_length: 15; clone_size: -; j_call: TRBJ2-3; v_call: TRBV28; d_call: -; cdr3_aa: CASSPSRGSENTQYF; cdr3_nt: TGTGCCAGCAGTCCCTCACGGGGGAGCGAGAATACGCAGTATTTT
cdr3_length: 13; clone_size: -; j_call: TRBJ2-1; v_call: TRBV10-3; d_call: -; cdr3_aa: CATRAGSYNEQFF; cdr3_nt: TGTGCCACACGGGCGGGCTCCTACAATGAGCAGTTCTTC
cdr3_length: 16; clone_size: -; j_call: TRBJ1-2; v_call: TRBV6-1; d_call: TRBD1; cdr3_aa: CASSAPRQGEFGGYTF; cdr3_nt: TGTGCCAGCAGTGCCCCAAGACAGGGAGAGTTTGGAGGCTACACCTTC
cdr3_length: 15; clone_size: -; j_call: TRBJ2-3; v_call: TRBV7-3; d_call: TRBD1; cdr3_aa: CASSSPPAGGDTQYF; cdr3_nt: TGTGCCAGCAGCTCACCACCTGCAGGGGGAGATACGCAGTATTTT
cdr3_length: 17; clone_size: -; j_call: TRBJ2-1; v_call: TRBV5-4; d_call: TRBD1; cdr3_aa: CASSSGQGANAPNEQFF; cdr3_nt: TGTGCCAGCAGCTCGGGACAGGGGGCGAATGCACCCAATGAGCAGTTCTTC
cdr3_length: 13; clone_size: -; j_call: TRBJ2-5; v_call: TRBV11-3; d_call: TRBD2; cdr3_aa: CASSLREGETQYF; cdr3_nt: TGTGCCAGCAGCTTACGGGAGGGGGAGACCCAGTACTTC
cdr3_length: 14; clone_size: -; j_call: TRBJ1-1; v_call: TRBV18; d_call: TRBD1; cdr3_aa: CASSPGQVGTEAFF; cdr3_nt: TGTGCCAGCTCACCAGGACAGGTGGGCACTGAAGCTTTCTTT
cdr3_length: 11; clone_size: few; j_call: TRBJ2-2; v_call: TRBV30; d_call: -; cdr3_aa: CAWSALRELFF; cdr3_nt: TGTGCCTGGAGTGCGTTAAGGGAGCTGTTTTTT
cdr3_length: 18; clone_size: -; j_call: TRBJ1-6; v_call: TRBV7-3; d_call: TRBD1; cdr3_aa: CASSLIGGRRINNSPLHF; cdr3_nt: TGTGCCAGCAGCTTAATAGGGGGCCGCCGTATCAATAATTCACCCCTCCACTTT
cdr3_length: 14; clone_size: -; j_call: TRBJ1-5; v_call: TRBV25-1; d_call: TRBD1; cdr3_aa: CASSENRGNQPQHF; cdr3_nt: TGTGCCAGCAGTGAAAACAGGGGTAATCAGCCCCAGCATTTT
cdr3_length: 14; clone_size: once; j_call: TRBJ1-5; v_call: TRBV28; d_call: -; cdr3_aa: CASSLSGLDQPQHF; cdr3_nt: TGTGCCAGCAGTTTATCAGGGCTCGATCAGCCCCAGCATTTT
cdr3_length: 12; clone_size: -; j_call: TRBJ2-7; v_call: TRBV2; d_call: -; cdr3_aa: CASSSDSSEQYF; cdr3_nt: TGTGCCAGCAGTTCCGACTCTTCCGAGCAGTACTTC
cdr3_length: 15; clone_size: once; j_call: TRBJ1-6; v_call: TRBV4-1; d_call: TRBD1; cdr3_aa: CASSRGDRDNSPLHF; cdr3_nt: TGCGCCAGCAGCAGGGGGGACAGGGATAATTCACCCCTCCACTTT
cdr3_length: 14; clone_size: -; j_call: TRBJ1-1; v_call: TRBV19; d_call: -; cdr3_aa: CASTRGTMNTEAFF; cdr3_nt: TGTGCCAGTACCCGAGGGACAATGAACACTGAAGCTTTCTTT
cdr3_length: 13; clone_size: -; j_call: TRBJ1-1; v_call: TRBV6-2/TRBV6-3; d_call: -; cdr3_aa: CASSYSRSSEAFF; cdr3_nt: TGTGCCAGCAGTTACTCCCGAAGCTCTGAAGCTTTCTTT
cdr3_length: 15; clone_size: -; j_call: TRBJ1-2; v_call: TRBV28; d_call: -; cdr3_aa: CASSPQVGGYDGYTF; cdr3_nt: TGTGCCAGCAGTCCCCAGGTTGGCGGGTATGATGGCTACACCTTC
cdr3_length: 17; clone_size: -; j_call: TRBJ2-3; v_call: TRBV5-6; d_call: TRBD2; cdr3_aa: CASSLEGLAGGQGTQYF; cdr3_nt: TGTGCCAGCAGCTTGGAGGGACTAGCGGGAGGGCAGGGTACGCAGTATTTT
cdr3_length: 16; clone_size: -; j_call: TRBJ1-3; v_call: TRBV2; d_call: -; cdr3_aa: CASTKTETGSGNTIYF; cdr3_nt: TGTGCCAGCACGAAGACAGAGACAGGTTCTGGAAACACCATATATTTT
cdr3_length: 15; clone_size: -; j_call: TRBJ2-7; v_call: TRBV2; d_call: TRBD2; cdr3_aa: CASSSSGGALYEQYF; cdr3_nt: TGTGCCAGCAGTTCTAGCGGGGGGGCCCTATACGAGCAGTACTTC
cdr3_length: 18; clone_size: -; j_call: TRBJ1-6; v_call: TRBV7-6; d_call: -; cdr3_aa: CASSLDVLAGSYNSPLHF; cdr3_nt: TGTGCCAGCAGCTTAGACGTACTGGCAGGCTCCTATAATTCACCCCTCCACTTT
cdr3_length: 18; clone_size: -; j_call: TRBJ2-3; v_call: TRBV4-1; d_call: TRBD2; cdr3_aa: CASSPGLAGRTSTDTQYF; cdr3_nt: TGCGCCAGCAGCCCGGGACTAGCGGGGCGAACTAGCACAGATACGCAGTATTTT
cdr3_length: 13; clone_size: -; j_call: TRBJ1-1; v_call: TRBV29-1; d_call: -; cdr3_aa: CSVGLLSIPEAFF; cdr3_nt: TGCAGCGTGGGGCTTTTATCGATTCCTGAAGCTTTCTTT
cdr3_length: 15; clone_size: once; j_call: TRBJ2-1; v_call: TRBV6-5; d_call: TRBD2; cdr3_aa: CASRGLAGSYNEQFF; cdr3_nt: TGTGCCAGCAGGGGACTAGCGGGGTCCTACAATGAGCAGTTCTTC
cdr3_length: 14; clone_size: -; j_call: TRBJ1-2; v_call: TRBV29-1; d_call: TRBD1; cdr3_aa: CSVEDRGQGRGYTF; cdr3_nt: TGCAGCGTTGAAGATCGGGGACAGGGAAGAGGCTACACCTTC
cdr3_length: 13; clone_size: -; j_call: TRBJ2-2; v_call: TRBV27; d_call: -; cdr3_aa: CASRWTNTGELFF; cdr3_nt: TGTGCCAGCAGATGGACAAACACCGGGGAGCTGTTTTTT
cdr3_length: 17; clone_size: -; j_call: TRBJ1-3; v_call: TRBV25-1; d_call: TRBD1; cdr3_aa: CASSGRTGRGSGNTIYF; cdr3_nt: TGTGCCAGCAGTGGACGGACAGGGAGAGGTTCTGGAAACACCATATATTTT
cdr3_length: 16; clone_size: -; j_call: TRBJ2-3; v_call: TRBV6-2/TRBV6-3; d_call: TRBD2; cdr3_aa: CASSTGPSGGAYTQYF; cdr3_nt: TGTGCCAGCAGCACCGGCCCTAGCGGGGGGGCATATACGCAGTATTTT